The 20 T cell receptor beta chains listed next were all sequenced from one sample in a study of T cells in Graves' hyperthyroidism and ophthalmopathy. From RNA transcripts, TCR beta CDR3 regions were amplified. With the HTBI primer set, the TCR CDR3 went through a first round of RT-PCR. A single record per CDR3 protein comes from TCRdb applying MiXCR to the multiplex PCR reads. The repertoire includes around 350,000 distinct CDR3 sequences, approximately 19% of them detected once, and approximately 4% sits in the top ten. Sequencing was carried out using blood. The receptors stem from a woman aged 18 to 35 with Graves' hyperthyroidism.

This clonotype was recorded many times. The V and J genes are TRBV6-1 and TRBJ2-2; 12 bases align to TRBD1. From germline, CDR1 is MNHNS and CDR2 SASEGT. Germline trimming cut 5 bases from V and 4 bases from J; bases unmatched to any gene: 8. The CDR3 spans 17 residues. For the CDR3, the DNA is TGTGCCAGCAGTCCCTATGGGGACAGGGGGCTCACCGGGGAGCTGTTTTTT. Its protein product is CASSPYGDRGLTGELFF.

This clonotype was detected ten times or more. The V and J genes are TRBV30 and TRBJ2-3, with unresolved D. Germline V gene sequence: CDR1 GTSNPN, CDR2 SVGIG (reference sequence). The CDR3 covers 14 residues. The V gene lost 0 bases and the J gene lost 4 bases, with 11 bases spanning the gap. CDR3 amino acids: CAWSVGFESDTQYF. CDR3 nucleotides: TGTGCCTGGAGTGTTGGTTTTGAATCAGATACGCAGTATTTT.

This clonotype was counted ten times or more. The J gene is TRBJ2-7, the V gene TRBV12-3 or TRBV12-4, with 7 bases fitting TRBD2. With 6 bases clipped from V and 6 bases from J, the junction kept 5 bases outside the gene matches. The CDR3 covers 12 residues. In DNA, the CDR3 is TGTGCCAGCAGCACCGGGGGGAGCGAGCAGTACTTC. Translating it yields CASSTGGSEQYF.

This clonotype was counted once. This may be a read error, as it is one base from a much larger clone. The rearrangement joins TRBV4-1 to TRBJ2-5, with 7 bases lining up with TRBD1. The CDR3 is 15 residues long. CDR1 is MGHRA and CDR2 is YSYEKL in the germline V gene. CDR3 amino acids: CVSSQAPQGEETQYF. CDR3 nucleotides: TGCGTCAGCAGCCAAGCCCCGCAGGGGGAAGAGACCCAGTACTTC.

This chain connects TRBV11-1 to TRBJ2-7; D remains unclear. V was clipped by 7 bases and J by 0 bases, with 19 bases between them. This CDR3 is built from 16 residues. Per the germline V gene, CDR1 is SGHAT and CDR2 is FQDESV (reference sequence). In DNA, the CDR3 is TGTGCCAGCATTCCTGAGGCGGCCTTAAGCTCCTACGAGCAGTACTTC. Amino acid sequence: CASIPEAALSSYEQYF.

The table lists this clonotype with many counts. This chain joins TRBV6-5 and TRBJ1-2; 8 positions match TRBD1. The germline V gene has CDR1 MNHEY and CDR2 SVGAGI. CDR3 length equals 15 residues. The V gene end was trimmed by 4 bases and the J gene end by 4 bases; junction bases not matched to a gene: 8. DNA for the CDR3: TGTGCCAGCAGTTCCCTGGGGACAGGTTTCTATGGCTACACCTTC. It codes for CASSSLGTGFYGYTF.

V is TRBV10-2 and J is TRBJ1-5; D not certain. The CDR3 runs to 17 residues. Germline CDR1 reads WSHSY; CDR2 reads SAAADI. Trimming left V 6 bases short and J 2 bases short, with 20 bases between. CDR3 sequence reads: CASRDVAGYWGNQPQHF. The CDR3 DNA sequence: TGCGCCAGCAGGGACGTGGCGGGGTATTGGGGCAATCAGCCCCAGCATTTT.

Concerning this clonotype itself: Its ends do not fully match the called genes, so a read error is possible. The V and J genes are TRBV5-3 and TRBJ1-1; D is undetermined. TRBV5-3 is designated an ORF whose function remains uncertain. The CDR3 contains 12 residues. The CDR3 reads CASSLERTEACF. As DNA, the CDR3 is TGTGCCAGCAGCTTGGAGCGCACTGAAGCTTGCTTT.

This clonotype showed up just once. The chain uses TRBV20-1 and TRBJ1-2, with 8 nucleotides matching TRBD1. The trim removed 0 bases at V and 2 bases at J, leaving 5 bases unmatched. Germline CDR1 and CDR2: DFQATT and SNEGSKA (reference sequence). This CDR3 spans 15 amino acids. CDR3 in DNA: TGCAGTGCTAGAGACTCTGGACAGGGAAACTATGGCTACACCTTC. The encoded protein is CSARDSGQGNYGYTF.

The CDR3 region has the DNA TGTGCCAGCTACACCGTAAGGGACTATGGCTACACCTTC. Its protein is CASYTVRDYGYTF. This chain links TRBV6-2 or TRBV6-3 with TRBJ1-2; D ambiguous. Between the trimmed V and J ends, which lost 8 bases and 3 bases, there was a span of 13 bases. CDR3 length equals 13 residues. Germline CDR1 and CDR2: MNHEY and SVGEGT.

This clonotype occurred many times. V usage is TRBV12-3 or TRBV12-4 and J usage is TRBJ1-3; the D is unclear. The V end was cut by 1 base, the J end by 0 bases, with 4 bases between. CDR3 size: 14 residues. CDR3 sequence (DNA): TGTGCCAGCAGTTTAGTGGTCTCTGGAAACACCATATATTTT. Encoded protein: CASSLVVSGNTIYF.

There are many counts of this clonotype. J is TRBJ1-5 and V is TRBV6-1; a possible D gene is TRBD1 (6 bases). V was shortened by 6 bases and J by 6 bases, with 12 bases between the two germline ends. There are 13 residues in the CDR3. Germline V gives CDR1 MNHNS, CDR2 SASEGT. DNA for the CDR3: TGTGCCAGCAGGAACAGGGTGATTCAGCCCCAGCATTTT. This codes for CASRNRVIQPQHF.

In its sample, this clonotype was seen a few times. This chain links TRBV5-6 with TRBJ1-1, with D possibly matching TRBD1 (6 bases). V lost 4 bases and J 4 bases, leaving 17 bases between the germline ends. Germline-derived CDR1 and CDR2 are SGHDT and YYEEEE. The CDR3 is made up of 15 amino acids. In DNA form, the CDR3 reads TGTGCCAGCAGCCCCGGCCCACAGGGATTCACTGAAGCTTTCTTT. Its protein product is CASSPGPQGFTEAFF.

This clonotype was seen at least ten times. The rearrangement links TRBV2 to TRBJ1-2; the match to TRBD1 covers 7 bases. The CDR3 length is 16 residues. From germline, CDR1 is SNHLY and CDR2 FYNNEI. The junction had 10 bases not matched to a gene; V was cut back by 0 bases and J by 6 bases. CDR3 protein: CASSEAPRQGENGYTF. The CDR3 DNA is TGTGCCAGCAGTGAAGCGCCTCGACAGGGTGAAAATGGCTACACCTTC.

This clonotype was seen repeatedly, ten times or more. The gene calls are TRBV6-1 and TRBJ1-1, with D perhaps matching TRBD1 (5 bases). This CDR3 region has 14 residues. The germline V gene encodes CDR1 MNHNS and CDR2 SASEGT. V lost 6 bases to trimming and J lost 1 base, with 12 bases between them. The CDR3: CASRGAGGNTEAFF. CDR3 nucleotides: TGTGCCAGCAGGGGAGCCGGGGGGAACACTGAAGCTTTCTTT.

CDR3 protein: CASSLASDTGDYEQYF. In nucleotides, the CDR3 is TGCGCCAGCAGCTTGGCCTCGGACACTGGGGATTACGAGCAGTACTTC. The chain couples TRBV5-1 to TRBJ2-7; TRBD1 is a possible D gene (5 bases). Germline assignment: CDR1 SGHRS and CDR2 YFSETQ. Trimming removed 0 bases from V and 4 bases from J, with 17 bases in between. This CDR3 spans 16 amino acids.

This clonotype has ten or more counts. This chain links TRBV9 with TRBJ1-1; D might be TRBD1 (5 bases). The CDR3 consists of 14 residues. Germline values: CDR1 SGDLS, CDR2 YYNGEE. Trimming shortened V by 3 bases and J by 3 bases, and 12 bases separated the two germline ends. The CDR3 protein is CASSATAGYTEAFF. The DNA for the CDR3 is TGTGCCAGCAGCGCGACAGCGGGCTACACTGAAGCTTTCTTT.

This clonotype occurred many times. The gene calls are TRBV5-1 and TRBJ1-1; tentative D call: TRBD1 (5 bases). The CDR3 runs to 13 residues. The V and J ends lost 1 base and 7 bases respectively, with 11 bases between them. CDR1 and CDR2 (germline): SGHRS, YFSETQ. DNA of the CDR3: TGCGCCAGCAGCTTGATCGGGGCTTATGAAGCTTTCTTT. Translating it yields CASSLIGAYEAFF.

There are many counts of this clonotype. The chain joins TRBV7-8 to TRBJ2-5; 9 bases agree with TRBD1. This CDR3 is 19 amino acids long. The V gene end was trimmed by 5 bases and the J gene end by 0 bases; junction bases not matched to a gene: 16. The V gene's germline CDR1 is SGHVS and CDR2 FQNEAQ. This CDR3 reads CASSPVQGALVNDQETQYF. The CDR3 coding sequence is TGTGCCAGCAGCCCTGTACAGGGGGCGCTTGTGAATGACCAAGAGACCCAGTACTTC. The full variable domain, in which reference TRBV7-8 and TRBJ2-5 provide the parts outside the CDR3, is GAGVSQSPRYKVAKRGQDVALRCDPISGHVSLFWYQQALGQGPEFLTYFQNEAQLDKSGLPSDRFFAERPEGSVSTLKIQRTQQEDSAVYLCASSPVQGALVNDQETQYFGPGTRLLVL.

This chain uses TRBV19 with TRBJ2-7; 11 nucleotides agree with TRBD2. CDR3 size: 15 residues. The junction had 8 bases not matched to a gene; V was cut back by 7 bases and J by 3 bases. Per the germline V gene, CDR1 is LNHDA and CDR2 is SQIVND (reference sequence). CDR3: CASKRASGGNYEQYF. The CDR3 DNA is TGTGCCAGTAAGCGGGCTAGCGGGGGGAACTACGAGCAGTACTTC. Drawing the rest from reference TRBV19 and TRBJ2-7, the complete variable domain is DGGITQSPKYLFRKEGQNVTLSCEQNLNHDAMYWYRQDPGQGLRLIYYSQIVNDFQKGDIAEGYSVSREKKESFPLTVTSAQKNPTAFYLCASKRASGGNYEQYFGPGTRLTVT.